This is a list of T cell receptor beta chains from one sample in a study of blood T cell repertoires in COVID-19. The method was immunoSEQ multiplex PCR; TCRdb's version includes in-frame clones alone and lacks a portion of them. Of around 300,000 clones in the sample, around nine tenths were seen once. Sequencing used PBMCs or T cells enriched from blood (not recorded which). These receptors were taken from a woman aged 40 to 50 who had recovered from COVID-19. CDR3s include the opening cysteine and the closing phenylalanine or tryptophan. The D gene is left open where the match is weak. Rows give clone size only sometimes, using once, few, many, or a class for an expanded clone.

v_call	j_call	d_call	clone_size	cdr3_nt	cdr3_aa
TRBV7-9	TRBJ2-5	NA	NA	TGTGCCAGCAGTCTGGGGGCGCTAGATAAAGAGACCCAGTACTTC	CASSLGALDKETQYF
TRBV3-1/TRBV3-2	TRBJ2-1	NA	NA	TGTGCCAGCAGCCCCTGGAGGGACTACAATGAGCAGTTCTTC	CASSPWRDYNEQFF
TRBV28	TRBJ2-5	NA	NA	TGTGCCACAGGGGAGACCCAGTACTTC	CATGETQYF
TRBV7-9	TRBJ1-1	NA	few	TGTGCCAGCAGCTCGGAGGTGGGGGGAGCTTTCTTT	CASSSEVGGAFF
TRBV7-2	TRBJ1-1	NA	NA	TGTGCCAGCAGCTTAGGGGGGCGACCCGGAGCTTTCTTT	CASSLGGRPGAFF
TRBV30	TRBJ1-3	NA	NA	TGTGCCTGGAGTGCAGGGGACACCATATATTTT	CAWSAGDTIYF
TRBV6-6	TRBJ2-2	NA	NA	TGTGCCAGCAGTCCCCTCTTCCAGGGTAATAGGAACACCGGGGAGCTGTTTTTT	CASSPLFQGNRNTGELFF
TRBV20-1	TRBJ1-6	NA	few	TGCAGTGTCCCCGGCCAGGGACCCCTCCACTTT	CSVPGQGPLHF
TRBV13	TRBJ1-6	TRBD1	NA	TGTGCCAGCAGCTTCGACAGGGGTAATTCACCCCTCCACTTT	CASSFDRGNSPLHF
TRBV19	TRBJ2-7	NA	NA	TGTGCCAGTAGTATTGTGCACGCCAGCTCCTACGAGCAGTACTTC	CASSIVHASSYEQYF
TRBV29-1	TRBJ2-3	TRBD2	NA	TGCAGCGTTGAAGCAGCACTAGCGGGAGCAGATACGCAGTATTTT	CSVEAALAGADTQYF
TRBV6-2/TRBV6-3	TRBJ1-5	NA	NA	TGTGCCAGCAGTTACTCCACAGGGATTGGCAATCAGCCCCAGCATTTT	CASSYSTGIGNQPQHF
TRBV28	TRBJ2-4	TRBD1	NA	TGTGCCAGCAGTGTCCCACAGGGGGCCGTAAACATTCAGTACTTC	CASSVPQGAVNIQYF
TRBV5-6	TRBJ2-1	NA	once	TGTGCCAGCAGCTTGGGACTAGGTTATTATGAGCAGTTCTTC	CASSLGLGYYEQFF
TRBV24-1	TRBJ2-5	TRBD1	NA	TGTGCCACCAGTGATCCTAGGACAGGCCAAGAGACCCAGTACTTC	CATSDPRTGQETQYF
TRBV9	TRBJ2-7	TRBD2	NA	TGTGCCAGCAGCCTACTAGCGGCCTCCTACGAGCAGTACTTC	CASSLLAASYEQYF
TRBV6-5	TRBJ1-1	NA	NA	TGTGCCAGCCGGAAGTCCGGGGTAAACACTGAAGCTTTCTTT	CASRKSGVNTEAFF
TRBV7-2	TRBJ2-2	TRBD2	once	TGTGCCAGCAGACGAACTAGCGGGACAACCGGGGAGCTGTTTTTT	CASRRTSGTTGELFF
TRBV19	TRBJ2-3	NA	NA	TGTGCCAGTCAAGGACTAACCTCAGCTACAGATACGCAGTATTTT	CASQGLTSATDTQYF
TRBV7-9	TRBJ2-5	NA	NA	TGTGCCAGCAGCTTTCGGGAGCTTGAGACCCAGTACTTC	CASSFRELETQYF
TRBV9	TRBJ2-3	TRBD1	NA	TGTGCCAGCAGCGCTCGACAGGGAAGCACAGATACGCAGTATTTT	CASSARQGSTDTQYF
TRBV4-3	TRBJ1-1	TRBD1	NA	TGCGCCAGCAGCCGAGGGACAGGCATGAACACTGAAGCTTTCTTT	CASSRGTGMNTEAFF
TRBV7-2	TRBJ2-1	TRBD2	NA	TGTGCCAGCAGCTCCCCTAGCGGGTATACAAATGAGCAGTTCTTC	CASSSPSGYTNEQFF